This is a list of T cell receptor beta chains from one sample in a study of T cells in Graves' hyperthyroidism and ophthalmopathy. TCRdb re-derived calls from the multiplex PCR reads in MiXCR, one entry per CDR3 protein. The table has under 600,000 distinct CDR3 sequences, roughly 15% seen once. Sequencing was done on a sample of blood. The receptors shown here come from a woman aged 40 to 49 with Graves' ophthalmopathy. The CDR3 runs from the conserved cysteine through the conserved F or W. A D gene is named only where the DNA matches it firmly. Not all rows give a size; the values are once, few, many and, for expanded clones, a class.

D gene: .; clone size: many; J gene: TRBJ1-2; V gene: TRBV28; CDR3 DNA: TGTGCCAGCCGCCGGGATACAGGCTACACCTTC; CDR3 protein: CASRRDTGYTF
D gene: .; clone size: few; J gene: TRBJ1-1; V gene: TRBV7-8; CDR3 DNA: TGTGCCAGCAGCTTAGTAGGGGGGGCGCAGGGGAACACTGAAGCTTTCTTT; CDR3 protein: CASSLVGGAQGNTEAFF
D gene: TRBD1; clone size: few; J gene: TRBJ1-6; V gene: TRBV6-2/TRBV6-3; CDR3 DNA: TGTGCCAGCAGACATCCCGGGACAGGGTTTTCACCCCTCCACTTT; CDR3 protein: CASRHPGTGFSPLHF
D gene: TRBD1; clone size: .; J gene: TRBJ1-5; V gene: TRBV12-3/TRBV12-4; CDR3 DNA: TGTGCCAGCAGTTTAAGGCCGTCCAGGGGGCAAGGGCAGCCCCAGCATTTT; CDR3 protein: CASSLRPSRGQGQPQHF
D gene: .; clone size: few; J gene: TRBJ1-5; V gene: TRBV12-3/TRBV12-4; CDR3 DNA: TGTGCCAGCAGTTTCCAACAGGGCAATCAGCCCCAGCATTTT; CDR3 protein: CASSFQQGNQPQHF
D gene: .; clone size: many; J gene: TRBJ2-7; V gene: TRBV18; CDR3 DNA: TGTGCCAGCTCACCAGAGGACGAGCAGTACTTC; CDR3 protein: CASSPEDEQYF
D gene: .; clone size: .; J gene: TRBJ2-5; V gene: TRBV27; CDR3 DNA: TGTGCCAGCAGTTGGTCTAGGGCACAAGAGACCCAGTACTTC; CDR3 protein: CASSWSRAQETQYF
D gene: .; clone size: few; J gene: TRBJ1-5; V gene: TRBV3-1; CDR3 DNA: TGTGCCAGCAGCCACCAAGGCGGGAGCAATCAGCCCCAGCATTTT; CDR3 protein: CASSHQGGSNQPQHF
D gene: TRBD1; clone size: few; J gene: TRBJ2-5; V gene: TRBV27; CDR3 DNA: TGTGCCAGCAGTCTTACCCGAGGGACAGGGGGCGAAAAGACCCAGTACTTC; CDR3 protein: CASSLTRGTGGEKTQYF
D gene: TRBD2; clone size: .; J gene: TRBJ2-2; V gene: TRBV4-2; CDR3 DNA: TGTGCCAGCAGGCTGACTAGCGGGGGGAACACCGGGGAGCTGTTTTTT; CDR3 protein: CASRLTSGGNTGELFF
D gene: TRBD1; clone size: many; J gene: TRBJ2-3; V gene: TRBV28; CDR3 DNA: TGTGCCAGCAGTTCGGGACAGTTGCAGTATTTT; CDR3 protein: CASSSGQLQYF
D gene: TRBD2; clone size: .; J gene: TRBJ2-7; V gene: TRBV5-1; CDR3 DNA: TGCGCCAGCAGCTTGGTAGCGGGAACTACCTACGAGCAGTACTTC; CDR3 protein: CASSLVAGTTYEQYF
D gene: .; clone size: many; J gene: TRBJ2-3; V gene: TRBV2; CDR3 DNA: TGTGCCAGCAGAGCGGCGCACCAGACAGATACGCAGTATTTT; CDR3 protein: CASRAAHQTDTQYF
D gene: TRBD1; clone size: many; J gene: TRBJ2-4; V gene: TRBV6-1; CDR3 DNA: TGTGCCAGCAGTTCGACAGGGGGTTTGGGAAACATTCAGTACTTC; CDR3 protein: CASSSTGGLGNIQYF
D gene: .; clone size: few; J gene: TRBJ1-6; V gene: TRBV27; CDR3 DNA: TGTGCCAGCAGTTCTAACTGGGCCGGTAATTCACCCCTCCACTTT; CDR3 protein: CASSSNWAGNSPLHF
D gene: TRBD1; clone size: few; J gene: TRBJ2-1; V gene: TRBV5-1; CDR3 DNA: TGCGCCAGCAGCCCAGGACACGAGGGGGCCAATGAGCAGTTCTTC; CDR3 protein: CASSPGHEGANEQFF
D gene: .; clone size: .; J gene: TRBJ1-3; V gene: TRBV27; CDR3 DNA: TGTGCCAGCAAGAGGGATGGGTCTTCTGGAAACACCATATATTTT; CDR3 protein: CASKRDGSSGNTIYF
D gene: .; clone size: .; J gene: TRBJ1-3; V gene: TRBV7-8; CDR3 DNA: TGTGCCAGCAGCCCCATAAGTTCTGGAAACACCATATATTTT; CDR3 protein: CASSPISSGNTIYF
D gene: .; clone size: many; J gene: TRBJ2-2; V gene: TRBV5-1; CDR3 DNA: TGCGCCAGCAGCAACGGACCCACCGGGGAGCTGTTTTTT; CDR3 protein: CASSNGPTGELFF
D gene: .; clone size: many; J gene: TRBJ2-7; V gene: TRBV2; CDR3 DNA: TGTGCCAGCAGACCCCTTGGGTTATACGAGCAGTACTTC; CDR3 protein: CASRPLGLYEQYF
D gene: .; clone size: many; J gene: TRBJ2-7; V gene: TRBV20-1; CDR3 DNA: TGCAGTGCGAGGATTCGCAGCTCCTACGAGCAGTACTTC; CDR3 protein: CSARIRSSYEQYF
D gene: .; clone size: many; J gene: TRBJ2-7; V gene: TRBV2; CDR3 DNA: TGTGCCAGCAGTGATCAAGGACCCTACGAGCAGTACTTC; CDR3 protein: CASSDQGPYEQYF
D gene: TRBD2; clone size: .; J gene: TRBJ2-1; V gene: TRBV19; CDR3 DNA: TGTGCCAGTAGTTTTGGGTCCGGGACTAGCGGGAGCAATGAGCAGTTCTTC; CDR3 protein: CASSFGSGTSGSNEQFF